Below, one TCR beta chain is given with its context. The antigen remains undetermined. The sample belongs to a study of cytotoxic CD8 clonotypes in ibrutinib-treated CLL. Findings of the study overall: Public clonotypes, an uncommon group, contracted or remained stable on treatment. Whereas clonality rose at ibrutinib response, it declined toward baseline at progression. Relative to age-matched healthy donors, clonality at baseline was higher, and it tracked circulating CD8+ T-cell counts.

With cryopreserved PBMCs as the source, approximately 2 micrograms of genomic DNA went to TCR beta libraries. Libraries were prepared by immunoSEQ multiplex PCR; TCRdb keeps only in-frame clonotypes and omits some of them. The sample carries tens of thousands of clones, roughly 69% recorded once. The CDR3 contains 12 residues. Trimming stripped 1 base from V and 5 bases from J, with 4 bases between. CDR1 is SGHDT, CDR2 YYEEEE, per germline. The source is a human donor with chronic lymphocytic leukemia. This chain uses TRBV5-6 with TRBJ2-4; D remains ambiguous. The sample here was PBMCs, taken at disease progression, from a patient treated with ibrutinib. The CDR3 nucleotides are TGTGCCAGCAGCTTGACAGAAAACATTCAGTACTTC. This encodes CASSLTENIQYF.